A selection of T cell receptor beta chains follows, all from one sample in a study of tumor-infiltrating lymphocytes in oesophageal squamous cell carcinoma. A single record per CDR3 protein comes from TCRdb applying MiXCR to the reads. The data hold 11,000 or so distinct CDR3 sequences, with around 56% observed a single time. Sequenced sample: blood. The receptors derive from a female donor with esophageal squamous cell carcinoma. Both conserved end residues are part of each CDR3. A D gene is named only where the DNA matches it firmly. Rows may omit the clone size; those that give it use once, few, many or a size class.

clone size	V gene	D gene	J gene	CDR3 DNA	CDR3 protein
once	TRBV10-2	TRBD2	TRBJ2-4	TGCGCCAGCAGTGAGTGGCGGGAGGAGGGTTTAGCCAAAAACATTCAGTACTTC	CASSEWREEGLAKNIQYF
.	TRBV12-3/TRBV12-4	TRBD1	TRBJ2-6	TGTGCCAGCAGTCCCGGGGACAGGTATAATTCACCCCTCCACTTC	CASSPGDRYNSPLHF
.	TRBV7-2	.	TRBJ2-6	TGTGCCAGCAGCCGAAACTCTGGGGCCAACGTCCTGACTTTC	CASSRNSGANVLTF
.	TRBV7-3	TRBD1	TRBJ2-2	TGTGCCAGCAGCGCCCAGGGGGTAGGGGAGCTGTTTTTT	CASSAQGVGELFF
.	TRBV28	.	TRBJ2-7	TGTGCCAGCAGTTTTTACTCCGGGACCCCCGGCTACGAGCAGTACTTC	CASSFYSGTPGYEQYF
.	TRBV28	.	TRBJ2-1	TGTGCCAGCAGTCCCCAACTCAATGAGCAGTTCTTC	CASSPQLNEQFF
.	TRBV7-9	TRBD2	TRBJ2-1	TGTGCCAGCAGCCCGGGACTAGTGAGCAATGAGCAGTTCTTC	CASSPGLVSNEQFF
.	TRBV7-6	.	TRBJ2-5	TGTGCCAGCACTGAGGGCAGGGTAGGAGAGACCCAGTACTTC	CASTEGRVGETQYF
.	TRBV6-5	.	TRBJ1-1	TGTGCCAGCAGCAGGGACGGGAGGGACACTGAAGCTTTCTTT	CASSRDGRDTEAFF
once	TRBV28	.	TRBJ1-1	TGTGCCAGCAGTTTATTCCCCCAGGGGTCGGGGAGCACTGAAGCTTTCTTT	CASSLFPQGSGSTEAFF
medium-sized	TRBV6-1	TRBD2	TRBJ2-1	TGTGCCAGCTCGTTTCTAGCGGGGGACAATGAGCAGTTCTTC	CASSFLAGDNEQFF
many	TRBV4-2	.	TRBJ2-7	TGTGCCAGCAGCCAATGGGACGGCCTGAACGAGCAGTACTTC	CASSQWDGLNEQYF
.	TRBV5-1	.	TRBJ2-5	TGCGCCAGCAGCTTTGGCGGGGACGGAGAGACCCAGTACTTC	CASSFGGDGETQYF
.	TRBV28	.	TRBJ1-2	TGTGCCAGCAGTGGACCCTATGGCTACACCTTC	CASSGPYGYTF
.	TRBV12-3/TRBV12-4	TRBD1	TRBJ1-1	TGTGCCAGCAGTTTACGGACAGGGGAGGTTGAAGCTTTCTTT	CASSLRTGEVEAFF
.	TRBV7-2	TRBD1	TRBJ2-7	TGTGCCAGCAGCTCCCTCCGGGACAGGGGCACCGAGCAGTACTTC	CASSSLRDRGTEQYF
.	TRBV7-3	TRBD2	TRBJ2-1	TGTGCCAGCAGCTTATCGCCGACTAGCGGATACAATGAGCAGTTCTTC	CASSLSPTSGYNEQFF
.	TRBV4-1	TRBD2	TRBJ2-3	TGTGCCAGCAGCCAAGGGCATAGCGGGACCACAGATACGCAGTATTTT	CASSQGHSGTTDTQYF
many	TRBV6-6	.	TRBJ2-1	TGTGCCAGCAGTTACTCCTTGCCTGAATCCTACAATGAGCAGTTCTTC	CASSYSLPESYNEQFF
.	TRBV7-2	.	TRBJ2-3	TGTGCCAGCAGCTCCTGGACGGATACGCAGTATTTT	CASSSWTDTQYF
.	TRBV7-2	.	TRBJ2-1	TGTGCCAGCAGCTTAGTCTCTCTTGAGCAGTTCTTC	CASSLVSLEQFF
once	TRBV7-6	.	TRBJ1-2	TGTGCCAGCAGCTCGACCCAACAGGGAGATGGCTACACCTTC	CASSSTQQGDGYTF
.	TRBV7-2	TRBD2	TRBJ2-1	TGTGCCAGCAGCTTAGCGGAGGGAGGGCCTTCCAGGCAGTTCTTC	CASSLAEGGPSRQFF
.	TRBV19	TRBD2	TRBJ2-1	TGTGCCAGTACACTTAGCGGGAGTACCTACAATGAGCAGTTCTTC	CASTLSGSTYNEQFF
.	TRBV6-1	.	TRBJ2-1	TGTGCCAGCAGTGGACAGGCCCAGGCTGAGCAGTTCTTC	CASSGQAQAEQFF
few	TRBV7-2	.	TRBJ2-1	TGTGCCAGCAGCCTGGGGGGACCCTCCGATGAGCAGTTCTTC	CASSLGGPSDEQFF
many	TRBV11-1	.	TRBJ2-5	TGTGCCAGCAGCTTAGGGGGGGCTGGGGAGACCCAGTACTTC	CASSLGGAGETQYF
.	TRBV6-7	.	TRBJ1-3	TGTGCCAGCAGTCAACAGCGAAGCTCTGGAAACACCATATATTTT	CASSQQRSSGNTIYF
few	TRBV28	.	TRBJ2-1	TGTGCCAGCAGTTTACCCTCGGAGGGCGGCTACAATGAGCAGTTCTTC	CASSLPSEGGYNEQFF
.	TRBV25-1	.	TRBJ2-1	TGTGCCAGCAGGGAAACAGGGTACAATGAGCAGTTCTTC	CASRETGYNEQFF
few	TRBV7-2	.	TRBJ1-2	TGTGCCAGCAGCTTAGGCCGTTTCGATGGCTACACCTTC	CASSLGRFDGYTF
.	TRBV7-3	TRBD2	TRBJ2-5	TGTGCCAGCAGCTTATCTAGCGGCAGCGGGGATGAGCAGTACTTC	CASSLSSGSGDEQYF
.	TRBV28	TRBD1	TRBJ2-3	TGTGCCAGCAGGGGACAGGGGACCGGCACAGATACGCAGTATTTT	CASRGQGTGTDTQYF
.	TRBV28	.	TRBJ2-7	TGTGCCAGCAGTGGGGGATTCTACGAGCAGTACTTC	CASSGGFYEQYF
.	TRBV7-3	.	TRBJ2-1	TGTGCCAGCAGCCGGGGGAGCTCCTACAATGAGCAGTTCTTC	CASSRGSSYNEQFF
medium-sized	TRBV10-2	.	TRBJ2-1	TGCGCCAGCGCGTTCGGGAGCTCCTACAATGAGCAGTTCTTC	CASAFGSSYNEQFF
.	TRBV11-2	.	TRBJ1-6	TGTGCCAGCAGCTTATCCTGGACTAGCGGGGGCAATGAGCAGTACTTT	CASSLSWTSGGNEQYF
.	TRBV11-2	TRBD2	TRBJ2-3	TGTGCCAGCAGCCCCCGGGAGGCCCATCGCACAGATACGCAGTATTTT	CASSPREAHRTDTQYF
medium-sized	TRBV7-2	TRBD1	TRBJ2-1	TGTGCCAGCAGCTTAGGGACAGGCAACTCACCCCTCCACTTC	CASSLGTGNSPLHF
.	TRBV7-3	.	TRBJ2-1	TGTGCCAGCAGCTTCTCCGGGGCCTACAATGAGCAGTTCTTC	CASSFSGAYNEQFF
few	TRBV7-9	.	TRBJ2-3	TGTGCCAGCAGCTTAAGGGGGGTTAGCACAGATACGCAGTATTTT	CASSLRGVSTDTQYF